A selection of T cell receptor beta chains follows, all from one sample in a study of shared clonotypes between healthy human individuals. Some clones are missing from TCRdb's copy, which holds only in-frame ones; the method was immunoSEQ multiplex PCR. The repertoire holds some 2 million clones, with around 95% as singletons. The sample consisted of naive CD4+ T cells sorted from blood. These receptors all come from a man aged 18 to 30 in good health. CDR3s include the opening cysteine and the closing phenylalanine or tryptophan. The D gene is left open where the match is weak. The size entry is marked missing in some rows and otherwise reads once, few, many or a size class.

D gene: -; CDR3 length: 14; J gene: TRBJ1-1; clone size: -; V gene: TRBV18; CDR3 DNA: TGTGCCAGCTCACCACCCGCAGGGATGGTTGAAGCTTTCTTT; CDR3 protein: CASSPPAGMVEAFF
D gene: -; CDR3 length: 15; J gene: TRBJ1-2; clone size: -; V gene: TRBV2; CDR3 DNA: TGTGCCAGCAGTTCCCCCGACAGAGCTAGGGTTGGCTACACCTTC; CDR3 protein: CASSSPDRARVGYTF
D gene: -; CDR3 length: 15; J gene: TRBJ1-3; clone size: once; V gene: TRBV7-6; CDR3 DNA: TGTGCCAGCAGCCCCGAGACCTACTCTGGAAACACCATATATTTT; CDR3 protein: CASSPETYSGNTIYF
D gene: -; CDR3 length: 12; J gene: TRBJ1-2; clone size: -; V gene: TRBV6-5; CDR3 DNA: TGTGCCAGCAAACCCAGGGCTGGCGGCTACACCTTC; CDR3 protein: CASKPRAGGYTF
D gene: TRBD1; CDR3 length: 14; J gene: TRBJ1-1; clone size: -; V gene: TRBV12-5; CDR3 DNA: TGTGCTAGTGGCCCGGGACAGGGGAACACTGAAGCTTTCTTT; CDR3 protein: CASGPGQGNTEAFF
D gene: -; CDR3 length: 14; J gene: TRBJ1-3; clone size: -; V gene: TRBV5-1; CDR3 DNA: TGCGCCAGCAGCTCAGCTAACTCTGGAAACACCATATATTTT; CDR3 protein: CASSSANSGNTIYF
D gene: -; CDR3 length: 13; J gene: TRBJ1-1; clone size: -; V gene: TRBV6-6; CDR3 DNA: TGTGCCAGCAGTTACTCGAGGACATCTGAAGCTTTCTTT; CDR3 protein: CASSYSRTSEAFF
D gene: TRBD1; CDR3 length: 14; J gene: TRBJ1-2; clone size: -; V gene: TRBV10-3; CDR3 DNA: TGTGCCATCAGTGAGGGACAGGGGGGCTATGGCTACACCTTC; CDR3 protein: CAISEGQGGYGYTF
D gene: -; CDR3 length: 17; J gene: TRBJ2-7; clone size: -; V gene: TRBV5-6; CDR3 DNA: TGTGCCAGCAGCTTGATCTATAGCGGAACCAGCTCCTACGAGCAGTACTTC; CDR3 protein: CASSLIYSGTSSYEQYF
D gene: TRBD2; CDR3 length: 14; J gene: TRBJ2-5; clone size: -; V gene: TRBV7-2; CDR3 DNA: TGTGCCAGCAGCCCCGCTAGCGGGGTGGAGACCCAGTACTTC; CDR3 protein: CASSPASGVETQYF
D gene: TRBD2; CDR3 length: 17; J gene: TRBJ2-3; clone size: -; V gene: TRBV5-1; CDR3 DNA: TGCGCCAGCAGCTTGCCCGGGACTAGCGGGAGTGCAGATACGCAGTATTTT; CDR3 protein: CASSLPGTSGSADTQYF
D gene: -; CDR3 length: 16; J gene: TRBJ1-2; clone size: -; V gene: TRBV28; CDR3 DNA: TGTGCCAGCAGTTTGCAACCGGGAAAAGCCAGCTATGGCTACACCTTC; CDR3 protein: CASSLQPGKASYGYTF
D gene: -; CDR3 length: 14; J gene: TRBJ2-5; clone size: -; V gene: TRBV7-2; CDR3 DNA: TGTGCCAGCAGCTTGGGCGGGATCCTGGAGACCCAGTACTTC; CDR3 protein: CASSLGGILETQYF
D gene: -; CDR3 length: 12; J gene: TRBJ2-7; clone size: -; V gene: TRBV6-6; CDR3 DNA: TGTGCCAGCTGGACAGACTCCTACGAGCAGTACTTC; CDR3 protein: CASWTDSYEQYF
D gene: -; CDR3 length: 14; J gene: TRBJ2-5; clone size: -; V gene: TRBV27; CDR3 DNA: TGTGCCAGCAGTTTATCCCGGTCAGGGGAGACCCAGTACTTC; CDR3 protein: CASSLSRSGETQYF
D gene: -; CDR3 length: 17; J gene: TRBJ2-4; clone size: -; V gene: TRBV6-1; CDR3 DNA: TGTGCCAGCAGTGCCACCGGGACAAGTTCTGGCAAAAACATTCAGTACTTC; CDR3 protein: CASSATGTSSGKNIQYF
D gene: -; CDR3 length: 12; J gene: TRBJ2-5; clone size: -; V gene: TRBV7-9; CDR3 DNA: TGTGCCAGCAGCTTAGTTACTGAGACCCAGTACTTC; CDR3 protein: CASSLVTETQYF
D gene: -; CDR3 length: 13; J gene: TRBJ1-2; clone size: -; V gene: TRBV28; CDR3 DNA: TGTGCCAGCAGTTCAGGGGATGGCTATGGCTACACCTTC; CDR3 protein: CASSSGDGYGYTF
D gene: -; CDR3 length: 18; J gene: TRBJ2-6; clone size: once; V gene: TRBV9; CDR3 DNA: TGTGCCAGCAGCGCCTCGACCGATATTAGCTCTGGGGCCAACGTCCTGACTTTC; CDR3 protein: CASSASTDISSGANVLTF
D gene: -; CDR3 length: 13; J gene: TRBJ1-5; clone size: few; V gene: TRBV6-5; CDR3 DNA: TGTGCCAGCAGAGAGAGTAGCAATCAGCCCCAGCATTTT; CDR3 protein: CASRESSNQPQHF
D gene: -; CDR3 length: 14; J gene: TRBJ2-7; clone size: -; V gene: TRBV5-1; CDR3 DNA: TGCGCCAGCAGCTTGGCCCCGGGTTTCTACGAGCAGTACTTC; CDR3 protein: CASSLAPGFYEQYF
D gene: -; CDR3 length: 14; J gene: TRBJ1-1; clone size: -; V gene: TRBV10-3; CDR3 DNA: TGTGCCATCGGGATACAGGGCCTGGGGACTGAAGCTTTCTTT; CDR3 protein: CAIGIQGLGTEAFF
D gene: TRBD2; CDR3 length: 13; J gene: TRBJ2-5; clone size: -; V gene: TRBV25-1; CDR3 DNA: TGTGCCAGCAGTGAATCCGGGAGGGGGGCCCAGTACTTC; CDR3 protein: CASSESGRGAQYF
D gene: -; CDR3 length: 16; J gene: TRBJ2-5; clone size: -; V gene: TRBV18; CDR3 DNA: TGTGCCAGCTCACCACGGGGACGAGACATTCAGGAGACCCAGTACTTC; CDR3 protein: CASSPRGRDIQETQYF
D gene: -; CDR3 length: 13; J gene: TRBJ2-2; clone size: -; V gene: TRBV27; CDR3 DNA: TGTGCCAGCACCCCCGACATAACCGGGGAGCTGTTTTTT; CDR3 protein: CASTPDITGELFF
D gene: -; CDR3 length: 13; J gene: TRBJ1-1; clone size: -; V gene: TRBV30; CDR3 DNA: TGTGCCTGGAGTGTACAGCGAAACACTGAAGCTTTCTTT; CDR3 protein: CAWSVQRNTEAFF
D gene: TRBD2; CDR3 length: 16; J gene: TRBJ2-3; clone size: once; V gene: TRBV11-3; CDR3 DNA: TGTGCCAGCAGCTTTTCGGCTAGCGGGGGGGCCCATACGCAGTATTTT; CDR3 protein: CASSFSASGGAHTQYF
D gene: -; CDR3 length: 15; J gene: TRBJ2-7; clone size: -; V gene: TRBV28; CDR3 DNA: TGTGCCAGCAGTGTACCGGGACCGGGCCCTCGGGAGCAGTACTTC; CDR3 protein: CASSVPGPGPREQYF
D gene: -; CDR3 length: 14; J gene: TRBJ1-2; clone size: -; V gene: TRBV28; CDR3 DNA: TGTGCCAGCAGACCCCCCCGACCCGAGGGGGGCTACACCTTC; CDR3 protein: CASRPPRPEGGYTF
D gene: -; CDR3 length: 15; J gene: TRBJ2-2; clone size: -; V gene: TRBV5-1; CDR3 DNA: TGCGCCAGCAGCTTGGGCAGGGACTCTCCCGGGGAGCTGTTTTTT; CDR3 protein: CASSLGRDSPGELFF
D gene: -; CDR3 length: 16; J gene: TRBJ1-4; clone size: -; V gene: TRBV4-3; CDR3 DNA: TGCGCCAGCAGCCAAGATTGGGCAGGGGCTAATGAAAAACTGTTTTTT; CDR3 protein: CASSQDWAGANEKLFF
D gene: -; CDR3 length: 16; J gene: TRBJ1-6; clone size: -; V gene: TRBV10-2; CDR3 DNA: TGCGCCAGCAGTGACTCCTCAAGCTCCTATAATTCACCCCTCCACTTT; CDR3 protein: CASSDSSSSYNSPLHF
D gene: -; CDR3 length: 13; J gene: TRBJ2-2; clone size: -; V gene: TRBV9; CDR3 DNA: TGTGCCAGCAGCGCACAGGGAACCGGGGAGCTGTTTTTT; CDR3 protein: CASSAQGTGELFF
D gene: TRBD1; CDR3 length: 14; J gene: TRBJ1-2; clone size: -; V gene: TRBV7-9; CDR3 DNA: TGTGCCAGCAGCTCGGACAGGGGGGACTATGGCTACACCTTC; CDR3 protein: CASSSDRGDYGYTF
D gene: -; CDR3 length: 15; J gene: TRBJ2-3; clone size: once; V gene: TRBV6-6; CDR3 DNA: TGTGCCAGCAGTTACCGCCAGGGGCTGACAGATACGCAGTATTTT; CDR3 protein: CASSYRQGLTDTQYF
D gene: -; CDR3 length: 15; J gene: TRBJ2-7; clone size: -; V gene: TRBV6-1; CDR3 DNA: TGTGCCAGCAAACTTTCGACAAGCACAGCGTACGAGCAGTACTTC; CDR3 protein: CASKLSTSTAYEQYF
D gene: -; CDR3 length: 13; J gene: TRBJ1-5; clone size: -; V gene: TRBV7-8; CDR3 DNA: TGTGCCAGCAGCTCGGGACTAAATCAGCCCCAGCATTTT; CDR3 protein: CASSSGLNQPQHF
D gene: TRBD1; CDR3 length: 16; J gene: TRBJ2-7; clone size: -; V gene: TRBV27; CDR3 DNA: TGTGCCAGCATTTTGTGGGACAGGGAGGGGTCCTACGAGCAGTACTTC; CDR3 protein: CASILWDREGSYEQYF
D gene: -; CDR3 length: 12; J gene: TRBJ2-5; clone size: -; V gene: TRBV30; CDR3 DNA: TGTGCCTGGAGAGGGGGGGGAGAGACCCAGTACTTC; CDR3 protein: CAWRGGGETQYF
D gene: TRBD1; CDR3 length: 14; J gene: TRBJ2-5; clone size: -; V gene: TRBV7-2; CDR3 DNA: TGTGCCAGCAGCTTGGGACAGCCTAAAGAGACCCAGTACTTC; CDR3 protein: CASSLGQPKETQYF
D gene: TRBD1; CDR3 length: 14; J gene: TRBJ1-2; clone size: -; V gene: TRBV5-5; CDR3 DNA: TGTGCCAGCAGTGAAGGACAGGGTGTCTATGGCTACACCTTC; CDR3 protein: CASSEGQGVYGYTF
D gene: -; CDR3 length: 14; J gene: TRBJ1-5; clone size: -; V gene: TRBV2; CDR3 DNA: TGTGCCAGCAGTGAACAAAAACTCAATCAGCCCCAGCATTTT; CDR3 protein: CASSEQKLNQPQHF
D gene: -; CDR3 length: 12; J gene: TRBJ1-1; clone size: -; V gene: TRBV29-1; CDR3 DNA: TGCAGCGTGACCGGGTCTTTCACTGAAGCTTTCTTT; CDR3 protein: CSVTGSFTEAFF
D gene: TRBD1; CDR3 length: 15; J gene: TRBJ1-1; clone size: -; V gene: TRBV19; CDR3 DNA: TGTGCCAGTAGTATACGAGGGACAGGGCACACTGAAGCTTTCTTT; CDR3 protein: CASSIRGTGHTEAFF
D gene: TRBD2; CDR3 length: 15; J gene: TRBJ2-1; clone size: -; V gene: TRBV6-5; CDR3 DNA: TGTGCCAGCAGCCGGCTAGCGGGAGGGTACAATGAGCAGTTCTTC; CDR3 protein: CASSRLAGGYNEQFF
D gene: -; CDR3 length: 10; J gene: TRBJ2-5; clone size: -; V gene: TRBV30; CDR3 DNA: TGTGCCTGGTCAAAAGAGACCCAGTACTTC; CDR3 protein: CAWSKETQYF
D gene: -; CDR3 length: 13; J gene: TRBJ1-2; clone size: -; V gene: TRBV27; CDR3 DNA: TGTGCCAGCAGTATAAGGGCTTCCAGTGGCTACACCTTC; CDR3 protein: CASSIRASSGYTF
D gene: TRBD1; CDR3 length: 17; J gene: TRBJ1-6; clone size: once; V gene: TRBV5-1; CDR3 DNA: TGCGCCAGCAGCGGGGACTGGACAGGGGGTTTAAAATCACCCCTCCACTTT; CDR3 protein: CASSGDWTGGLKSPLHF
D gene: -; CDR3 length: 14; J gene: TRBJ2-2; clone size: -; V gene: TRBV5-1; CDR3 DNA: TGCGCCAGCAGCTTGGACAGACCCACCGGGGAGCTGTTTTTT; CDR3 protein: CASSLDRPTGELFF
D gene: -; CDR3 length: 17; J gene: TRBJ2-7; clone size: -; V gene: TRBV10-3; CDR3 DNA: TGTGCCATCAGTGAGTCGATTTTGGCAGGGAAAGGCTACGAGCAGTACTTC; CDR3 protein: CAISESILAGKGYEQYF
D gene: TRBD1; CDR3 length: 15; J gene: TRBJ2-1; clone size: -; V gene: TRBV7-9; CDR3 DNA: TGTGCCAGCAGCTTCCCCATGACAGGGAGCAATGAGCAGTTCTTC; CDR3 protein: CASSFPMTGSNEQFF
D gene: TRBD2; CDR3 length: 14; J gene: TRBJ2-7; clone size: -; V gene: TRBV6-6; CDR3 DNA: TGTGCCAGCAGTTCCCGGGGGGGCGACTACGAGCAGTACTTC; CDR3 protein: CASSSRGGDYEQYF
D gene: TRBD1; CDR3 length: 12; J gene: TRBJ1-1; clone size: few; V gene: TRBV29-1; CDR3 DNA: TGCAGCGTCAACAGGGGGCGGACTGAAGCTTTCTTT; CDR3 protein: CSVNRGRTEAFF
D gene: TRBD2; CDR3 length: 13; J gene: TRBJ2-4; clone size: -; V gene: TRBV19; CDR3 DNA: TGTGCCAGTAGTATAGAAGGACTAGGGGTTCAGTACTTC; CDR3 protein: CASSIEGLGVQYF
D gene: -; CDR3 length: 12; J gene: TRBJ1-2; clone size: -; V gene: TRBV4-3; CDR3 DNA: TGCGCCAGCAGCCAAGACAGGTTGTTACGGACCTTC; CDR3 protein: CASSQDRLLRTF
D gene: -; CDR3 length: 15; J gene: TRBJ1-6; clone size: -; V gene: TRBV14; CDR3 DNA: TGTGCCAGCAGCCAAGGGCTGGGAAGAGGTTCACCCCTCCACTTT; CDR3 protein: CASSQGLGRGSPLHF
D gene: -; CDR3 length: 14; J gene: TRBJ2-7; clone size: -; V gene: TRBV6-6; CDR3 DNA: TGTGCCAGCAGTTTCTCCCGGGGGTCCTACGAGCAGTACTTC; CDR3 protein: CASSFSRGSYEQYF
D gene: -; CDR3 length: 14; J gene: TRBJ2-1; clone size: once; V gene: TRBV10-3; CDR3 DNA: TGTGCCATCAGCGGCACGTACCAATACAATGAGCAGTTCTTC; CDR3 protein: CAISGTYQYNEQFF
D gene: TRBD2; CDR3 length: 15; J gene: TRBJ2-7; clone size: -; V gene: TRBV7-2; CDR3 DNA: TGTGCCAGCAGCTTATCGCTAGCGGGAGCACACGAGCAGTACTTC; CDR3 protein: CASSLSLAGAHEQYF
D gene: -; CDR3 length: 13; J gene: TRBJ2-3; clone size: -; V gene: TRBV7-2; CDR3 DNA: TGTGCCAGCAGCTTATCTTCGACAGATACGCAGTATTTT; CDR3 protein: CASSLSSTDTQYF